One T cell receptor beta chain is described in this entry. The antigen this receptor binds is unknown. Per-nucleotide qualities are absent, and no much larger clonotype sits a single base away. The twin pairs came from the European Cystic Fibrosis Twin and Sibling Study Cohort, which recruited patients from 150 to 200 CF clinics across 14 European countries. Zygosity and CFTR genotype were confirmed in-house, and zygosity was tested by multiplex PCR of nine short tandem repeat loci. Peripheral blood was taken from each twin, and clinical parameters were recorded on the day of blood sampling. Phenol/chloroform extraction was used to isolate genomic DNA from peripheral blood cells, and the DNA was then kept in TE buffer at 4 degrees C. The record originates from a study of monozygotic twins with cystic fibrosis (TCRdb year 2021). Concerning the study at large: Barcoded libraries were prepared with roughly 15 PCR cycles from about 3.2 micrograms of fragmented DNA. The study compared TCR beta repertoires within and between 16 monozygotic twin pairs with cystic fibrosis to assess genetic influence on V and J gene usage. The cohort comprised ten female and six male twin pairs aged 2.0 to 36.4 years, median around 9 years, mostly children and adolescents. On the day of blood sampling, twins were ranked among 1,060 cohort participants for weight-for-height and for FEVPerc (FEV1 disease centile). Data for three of the twin pairs had been reported previously in another context. The research as a whole found: The greatest similarity to the co-twin was observed for V gene usage in 13 of 16 pairs and for J usage in 8 of 16 pairs, which suggested genetic constraints. Sharing of nucleotide-identical clonotypes was significantly greater within monozygotic CF twin pairs than between unrelated CF individuals (P = 0.000026, Mann-Whitney). Simpson clonality was generally low (median 0.0095), which suggests a naive-dominated repertoire, and clonality was higher in the most severely affected patients. Only a small cohort was studied, and no association of shared CDR3 numbers with age, concordance or disease severity was found.

Following the manufacturer's instructions, TCR beta CDR3 regions were amplified by multiplex PCR with the immunoSEQ immune profiling system. An Illumina NextSeq system was used to carry out the sequencing. Processing in the source paper ran as follows. Sequence data were processed on the immunoSEQ Analyzer platform, and clonality was computed as the square root of Simpson's index of productive rearrangements. Similarity in V and J usage was quantified by Jensen-Shannon distance, and CDR3 generation probabilities were calculated with OLGA. Shared CDR3 sequences were searched in the immuneACCESS database (August 2020) and in VDJdb (December 2020). As stored in TCRdb, this immuneACCESS dataset retains in-frame rearrangements with V and J assigned. A fraction of the clones does not appear; measured against another copy, unresolved V genes explain less than half of the discrepancy, and the remainder lacks a known reason. V and J calls and clone size are copied from that table; D and trimming were computed from the DNA. Across this sample there are around 15,000 clones, with 80% to 90% seen only once. The ten largest clonotypes hold about 0.69% of the sample.

Reading from cysteine to phenylalanine, the CDR3 counts 13 amino acids. Only the CDR3 part of the read is kept: 39 bases, read in frame from the first base. CDR1 LNHDA and CDR2 SQIVND are derived from the germline V gene (reference sequence). V lost 2 bases and J lost 5 bases; the stretch between them is 10 bases long. The rearrangement combines TRBV19 with TRBJ2-7; TRBD2 is perhaps the D gene, given 5 matching bases. This receptor was taken from a boy aged 5 to 17 with cystic fibrosis. The specimen was blood. The DNA reads as follows: TGTGCCAGTAGTATATTTTCGGGGAACGAGCAGTACTTC. Translated, this is CASSIFSGNEQYF.